The rows below give T cell receptor beta chains drawn from one sample of a study of T-cell memory formation after mild COVID-19. TCRdb reprocessed the 5' RACE reads via MiXCR and lists one record per CDR3 protein. The sample shows about 33,000 distinct CDR3 sequences, under 25% of them seen only once. Material for sequencing was PBMCs or a T cell subset sorted from them (not recorded which). The receptors were sampled from an adult who had mild COVID-19 (a few samples of this study predate the infection). Cell type and time point are not known. Both conserved end residues are part of each CDR3. D genes are given only for firm matches. The size entry is marked missing in some rows and otherwise reads once, few, many or a size class.

v_call,j_call,clone_size,d_call,cdr3_nt,cdr3_aa
TRBV18,TRBJ1-5,many,-,TGTGCCAGCTCACCAGCAGGATATAGCAATCAGCCCCAGCATTTT,CASSPAGYSNQPQHF
TRBV20-1,TRBJ2-7,many,-,TGCAGTGCTAGAGGGGGGTCCGAGCAGTACTTC,CSARGGSEQYF
TRBV7-6,TRBJ2-7,many,-,TGTGCCAGCAGCTTAGCGGGGAATAACGAGCAGTACTTC,CASSLAGNNEQYF
TRBV20-1,TRBJ1-3,many,-,TGCAGTGCTAGGCCAGGGTCCCGCTACTCTGGAAACACCATATATTTT,CSARPGSRYSGNTIYF
TRBV5-1,TRBJ2-7,many,-,TGCGCCAGCAGTCCCAGGGGCTCCTACGAGCAGTACTTC,CASSPRGSYEQYF
TRBV30,TRBJ2-7,many,-,TGTGCCTGGAGTGTGAGGACTCATAGCTCCTACGAGCAGTACTTC,CAWSVRTHSSYEQYF
TRBV24-1,TRBJ2-1,many,TRBD2,TGTGCCACCAGTGATTTGCCTAGCGGGAGCCACAATGAGCAGTTCTTC,CATSDLPSGSHNEQFF
TRBV18,TRBJ1-5,many,-,TGTGCCAGCTCACCAAGCAGCCGCAGCCTGGCTAGCAATCAGCCCCAGCATTTT,CASSPSSRSLASNQPQHF
TRBV7-3,TRBJ2-3,few,TRBD2,TGTGCCAGCAGCACCACTAGCGGGGGGACCACAGATACGCAGTATTTT,CASSTTSGGTTDTQYF
TRBV12-3/TRBV12-4,TRBJ2-1,many,TRBD2,TGTGCCAGCAGTTTAAGCGGGGGAGTATACAATGAGCAGTTCTTC,CASSLSGGVYNEQFF
TRBV15,TRBJ1-2,many,TRBD1,TGTGCCACCAGCAGAGTAGCGACAGGGAGTAATGGCTACACCTTC,CATSRVATGSNGYTF
TRBV3-1,TRBJ1-1,few,-,TGTGCCAGCAGCCAAGTCACTGAAGCTTTCTTT,CASSQVTEAFF
TRBV12-3/TRBV12-4,TRBJ1-6,many,-,TGTGCCAGCAGTTCCTACAGGGTTGGTAATTCACCCCTCCACTTT,CASSSYRVGNSPLHF
TRBV11-2,TRBJ1-2,many,-,TGTGCCAGCAGCTTATCGGGGTACTTGGGGGCGAGAGGCTACACCTTC,CASSLSGYLGARGYTF
TRBV7-8,TRBJ2-3,many,-,TGTGCCAGCAGCTTAAGAGAAGCGGATACGCAGTATTTT,CASSLREADTQYF
TRBV5-1,TRBJ2-7,many,-,TGCGCCAGCAGCTTGGGAAGGGTTAACGAGCAGTACTTC,CASSLGRVNEQYF
TRBV7-2,TRBJ2-1,many,TRBD2,TGTGCCAGCAACTCCGGGACTATGACCAACAATGAGCAGTTCTTC,CASNSGTMTNNEQFF
TRBV21-1,TRBJ2-7,many,-,TGTGCCAGCAGCAAAGCGAGGACGGAGACCTACGAGCAGTACTTC,CASSKARTETYEQYF
TRBV12-3/TRBV12-4,TRBJ2-1,many,-,TGTGCCAGCAGTCCCGCAACCGGGAAAGGCAATGAGCAGTTCTTC,CASSPATGKGNEQFF
TRBV28,TRBJ2-1,medium-sized,-,TGTGCCAGCGGCCCCCGAAGCACGAGCTCCTACAATGAGCAGTTCTTC,CASGPRSTSSYNEQFF
TRBV7-3,TRBJ2-3,many,-,TGTGCCAGCAGCTCATTAGCAAGGAGCACAGATACGCAGTATTTT,CASSSLARSTDTQYF
TRBV7-9,TRBJ2-1,many,-,TGTGCCAGCAGCTCGTCGGGTGCCAATGAGCAGTTCTTC,CASSSSGANEQFF
TRBV7-8,TRBJ2-7,many,TRBD2,TGTGCCAGCAGCCCCCGGATAGTGACTAGCGGGGGGTCCTACGAGCAGTACTTC,CASSPRIVTSGGSYEQYF
TRBV5-4,TRBJ2-1,many,TRBD2,TGTGCCAGCAGCCTGCAGCGGGGGGGACTTAATGAGCAGTTCTTC,CASSLQRGGLNEQFF
TRBV20-1,TRBJ2-1,many,-,TGCAGTGCTGCCGCGTACACGGGCGAGCAGTTCTTC,CSAAAYTGEQFF
TRBV5-1,TRBJ1-1,-,-,TGCGCCAGCAGCTTGTCGACAGTCCTGAACACTGAAGCTTTCTTT,CASSLSTVLNTEAFF
TRBV12-3/TRBV12-4,TRBJ2-2,many,TRBD2,TGTGCCAGCAGTTTCCTCACGGGACTAGCGGGAGGACCCATGGGGGCCGGGGAGCTGTTTTTT,CASSFLTGLAGGPMGAGELFF